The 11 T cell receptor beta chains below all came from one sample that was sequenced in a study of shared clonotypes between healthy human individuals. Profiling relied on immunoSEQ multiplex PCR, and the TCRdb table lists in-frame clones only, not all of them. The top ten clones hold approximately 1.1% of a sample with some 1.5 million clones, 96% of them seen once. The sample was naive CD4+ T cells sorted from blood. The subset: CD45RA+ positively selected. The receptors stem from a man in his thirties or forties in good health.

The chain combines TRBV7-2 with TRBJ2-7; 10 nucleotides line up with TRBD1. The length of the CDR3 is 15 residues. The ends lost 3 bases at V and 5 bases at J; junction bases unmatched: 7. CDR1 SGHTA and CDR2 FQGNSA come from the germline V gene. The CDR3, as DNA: TGTGCCAGCAGCTTGTTCCGGGACAGGGGCCACGAGCAGTACTTC. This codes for CASSLFRDRGHEQYF.

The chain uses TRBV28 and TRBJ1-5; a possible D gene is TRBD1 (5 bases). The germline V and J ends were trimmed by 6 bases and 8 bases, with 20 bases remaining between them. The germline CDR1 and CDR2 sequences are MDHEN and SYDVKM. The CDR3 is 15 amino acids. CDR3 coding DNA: TGTGCCAGCAGCGGACCCTTGGGACCTGGGAAGCCCCAGCATTTT. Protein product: CASSGPLGPGKPQHF.

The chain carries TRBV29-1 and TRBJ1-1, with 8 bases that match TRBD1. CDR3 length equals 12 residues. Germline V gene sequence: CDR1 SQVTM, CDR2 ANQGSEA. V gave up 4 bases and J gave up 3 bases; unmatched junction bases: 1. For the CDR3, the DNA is TGCAGCGTTGCGGACAGGGACACTGAAGCTTTCTTT. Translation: CSVADRDTEAFF.

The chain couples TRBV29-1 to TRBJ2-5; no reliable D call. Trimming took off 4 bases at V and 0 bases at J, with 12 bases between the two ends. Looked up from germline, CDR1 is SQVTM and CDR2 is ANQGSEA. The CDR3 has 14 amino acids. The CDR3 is CSVGDNSYQETQYF. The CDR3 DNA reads TGCAGCGTTGGTGACAACTCGTACCAAGAGACCCAGTACTTC.

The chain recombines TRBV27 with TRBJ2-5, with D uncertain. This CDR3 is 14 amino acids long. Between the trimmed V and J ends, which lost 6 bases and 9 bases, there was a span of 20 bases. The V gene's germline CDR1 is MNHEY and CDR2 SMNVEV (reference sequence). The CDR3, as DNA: TGTGCCAGCAGACCTCTTGGTGGCAGTGCGGCCCAGTACTTC. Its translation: CASRPLGGSAAQYF.

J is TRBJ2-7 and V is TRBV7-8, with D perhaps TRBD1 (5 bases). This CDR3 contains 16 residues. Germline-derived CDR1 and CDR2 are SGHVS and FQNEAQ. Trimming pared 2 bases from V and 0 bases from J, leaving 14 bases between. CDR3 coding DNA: TGTGCCAGCAGCTTAAGGGGTCTGAAGGTCTCCTACGAGCAGTACTTC. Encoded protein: CASSLRGLKVSYEQYF.

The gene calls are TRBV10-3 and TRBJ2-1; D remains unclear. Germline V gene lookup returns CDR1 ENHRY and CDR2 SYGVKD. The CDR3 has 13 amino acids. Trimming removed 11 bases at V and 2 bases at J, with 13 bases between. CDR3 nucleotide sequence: TGTGCCGCCGCGCTGGGGACCTACAATGAGCAGTTCTTC. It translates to CAAALGTYNEQFF.

The CDR3 coding sequence is TGTGCCAGCAGCTTACTAGGGGCCCCCTCCTACGAGCAGTACTTC. Its protein product is CASSLLGAPSYEQYF. This chain joins TRBV7-2 and TRBJ2-7; D might be TRBD1 (5 bases). Looked up from germline, CDR1 is SGHTA and CDR2 is FQGNSA. V shed 2 bases and J shed 0 bases, with 11 bases lying between them. The CDR3 runs 15 residues.

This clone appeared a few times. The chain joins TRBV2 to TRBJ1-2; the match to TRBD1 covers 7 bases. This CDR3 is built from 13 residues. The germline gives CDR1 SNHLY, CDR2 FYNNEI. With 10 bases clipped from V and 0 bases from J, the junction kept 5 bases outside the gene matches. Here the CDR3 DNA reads TGTGCCACCGGACAGGCCGCTAACTATGGCTACACCTTC. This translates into CATGQAANYGYTF.

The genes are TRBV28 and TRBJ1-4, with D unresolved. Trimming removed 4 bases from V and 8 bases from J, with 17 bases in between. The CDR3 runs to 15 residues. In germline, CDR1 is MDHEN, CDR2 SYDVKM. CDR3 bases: TGTGCCAGCAGTTCCCCCCGCGGGTCCGGAGAAAAACTGTTTTTT. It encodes CASSSPRGSGEKLFF.

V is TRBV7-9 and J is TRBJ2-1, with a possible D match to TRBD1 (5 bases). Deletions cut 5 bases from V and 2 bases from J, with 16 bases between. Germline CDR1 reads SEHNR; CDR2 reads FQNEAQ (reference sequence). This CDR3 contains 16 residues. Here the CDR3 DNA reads TGTGCCAGCAGCCCCTTAGGGGCGGTACCCTACAATGAGCAGTTCTTC. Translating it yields CASSPLGAVPYNEQFF.